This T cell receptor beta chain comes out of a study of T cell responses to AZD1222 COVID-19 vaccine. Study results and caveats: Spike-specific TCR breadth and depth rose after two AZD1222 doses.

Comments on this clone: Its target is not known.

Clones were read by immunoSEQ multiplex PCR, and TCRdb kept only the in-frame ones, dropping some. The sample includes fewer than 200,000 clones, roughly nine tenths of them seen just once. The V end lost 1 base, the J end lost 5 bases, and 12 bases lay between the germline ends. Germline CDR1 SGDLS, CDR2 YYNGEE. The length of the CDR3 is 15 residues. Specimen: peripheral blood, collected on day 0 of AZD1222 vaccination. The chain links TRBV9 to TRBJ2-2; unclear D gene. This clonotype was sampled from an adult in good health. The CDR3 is CASSVLGQPTGELFF. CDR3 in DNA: TGTGCCAGCAGCGTATTAGGGCAGCCTACCGGGGAGCTGTTTTTT. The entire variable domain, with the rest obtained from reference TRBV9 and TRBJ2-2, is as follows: DSGVTQTPKHLITATGQRVTLRCSPRSGDLSVYWYQQSLDQGLQFLIQYYNGEERAKGNILERFSAQQFPDLHSELNLSSLELGDSALYFCASSVLGQPTGELFFGEGSRLTVL.